A single sample is the source of the 12 T cell receptor beta chains below, sequenced in a study of T cells in Graves' hyperthyroidism and ophthalmopathy. Amplification targeted TCR beta CDR3 regions from RNA transcripts. Using the HTBI primer set, a first-round RT-PCR was run on the TCR CDR3. Each CDR3 protein is one row after TCRdb ran MiXCR on the multiplex PCR reads. The sample carries some 600,000 distinct CDR3 sequences, over 11% recorded once. The sequenced sample consisted of blood. Receptor source: a woman between 25 and 40 years old with Graves' hyperthyroidism that later progressed to Graves' ophthalmopathy.

The sample holds many counts of this clonotype. The CDR3 sequence is CASLGVDGELFF. DNA for the CDR3: TGTGCCAGCCTCGGGGTAGACGGGGAGCTGTTTTTT. The chain carries TRBV27 and TRBJ2-2; tentative D call: TRBD2 (5 bases). Trimming took off 8 bases at V and 7 bases at J, with 11 bases between the two ends. CDR1 is MNHEY and CDR2 is SMNVEV in the germline V gene (reference sequence). The CDR3 loop spans 12 amino acids.

This clonotype was detected many times. The chain joins TRBV6-1 to TRBJ2-7; D call uncertain. Trimming stripped 1 base from V and 0 bases from J, with 7 bases between. There are 14 residues in the CDR3. Germline CDR1 reads MNHNS; CDR2 reads SASEGT. The CDR3 DNA reads TGTGCCAGCAGTGAAGGACCTAGCTCCTACGAGCAGTACTTC. It encodes CASSEGPSSYEQYF.

The rearrangement joins TRBV3-1 to TRBJ2-1; no clear D. The V end lost 3 bases, the J end lost 10 bases, and 16 bases lay between the germline ends. CDR1 is LGHDT and CDR2 is YNNKEL in the germline V gene (reference sequence). The CDR3 loop spans 14 amino acids. CDR3 in DNA: TGTGCCAGCAGCCACCCCGTGGGTCCGCGGGAGCAGTTCTTC. Residues: CASSHPVGPREQFF.

This sequence joins TRBV14 and TRBJ2-1; D not resolved. Trimming removed 5 bases at V and 12 bases at J, with 11 bases between. CDR1 and CDR2 from the germline V gene are SGHDN and FVKESK. This CDR3 comprises 11 residues. DNA for the CDR3: TGTGCCAGCAGCTTCCACGTAGGGCAGTTCTTC. The encoded protein is CASSFHVGQFF.

This clonotype was found many times. CDR3 sequence (DNA): TGTGCCACCGGACAATCCAATCAGCCCCAGCATTTT. This codes for CATGQSNQPQHF. The chain recombines TRBV24-1 with TRBJ1-5; weak D call: TRBD1 (5 bases). CDR1 KGHDR and CDR2 SFDVKD come from the germline V gene. The CDR3 sequence is 12 residues long. V lost 9 bases to trimming and J lost 3 bases, with 8 bases between them.

This clonotype has just a few counts. This may be a read error, as it is one base from a much larger clone. The chain recombines TRBV7-2 with TRBJ2-7; 12 bases agree with TRBD2. The end of the DNA is better explained by TRBJ2-1, so the J call may be wrong. Germline CDR1 is SGHTA and CDR2 is FQGNSA. This CDR3 has 16 amino acids. The CDR3 DNA reads TGTGCCAGCAGCTTAGAACTAGCGGGAGGATTGTACGAGCAGTTCTTC. Translation: CASSLELAGGLYEQFF.

This clonotype was observed a few times. The CDR3 loop reads CASLFQGNNEQFF. For the CDR3, the DNA is TGTGCCAGCCTTTTTCAGGGGAACAATGAGCAGTTCTTC. This chain links TRBV12-3 or TRBV12-4 with TRBJ2-1; possibly TRBD1 for D (6 bases). The V end lost 8 bases, the J end lost 5 bases, and 13 bases lay between the germline ends. The CDR3 is 13 amino acids.

This clonotype was found a few times. V usage is TRBV6-1 and J usage is TRBJ1-2; 10 bases are shared with TRBD1. The CDR3 sequence is 14 residues long. The germline V gene has CDR1 MNHNS and CDR2 SASEGT. Trimming removed 5 bases from V and 7 bases from J; junction bases left unmatched: 7. CDR3 sequence (DNA): TGTGCCAGCAGTAACGCGGACAGGGGGGTTGGCTACACCTTC. This sequence encodes CASSNADRGVGYTF.

In this sample, this clonotype turned up a few times. A read error is possible here, since a much larger clone lies one base away. The chain joins TRBV28 to TRBJ2-5; D might be TRBD1 or TRBD2, each matching 6 bases. Germline loops: CDR1 MDHEN, CDR2 SYDVKM. The CDR3 contains 15 residues. The CDR3 bases are TGTGTCAGCAGTTTACGGGGGCGCGGGCAAGAGACCCAGTACTTC. It is translated as CVSSLRGRGQETQYF. The variable domain in full, completed from reference TRBV28 and TRBJ2-5, reads DVKVTQSSRYLVKRTGEKVFLECVQDMDHENMFWYRQDPGLGLRLIYFSYDVKMKEKGDIPEGYSVSREKKERFSLILESASTNQTSMYLCVSSLRGRGQETQYFGPGTRLLVL.

V is TRBV5-4 and J is TRBJ1-5, with 7 positions matching TRBD1. J lost 1 base, V lost 5 bases, and 6 bases had no gene match. The CDR3 loop spans 15 amino acids. In germline, CDR1 is SGHNT, CDR2 YYREEE (reference sequence). The CDR3 bases are TGTGCCAGCAGTTTACAGGGGAGGAGCAATCAGCCCCAGCATTTT. This sequence encodes CASSLQGRSNQPQHF. Looking up the rest from reference TRBV5-4 and TRBJ1-5 gives the full variable domain: ETGVTQSPTHLIKTRGQQVTLRCSSQSGHNTVSWYQQALGQGPQFIFQYYREEENGRGNFPPRFSGLQFPNYSSELNVNALELDDSALYLCASSLQGRSNQPQHFGDGTRLSIL.

This clonotype was counted many times. The chain links TRBV6-2 or TRBV6-3 to TRBJ2-2, with 8 bases aligning to TRBD2. Germline-derived CDR1 and CDR2 are MNHEY and SVGEGT. Trimming took 6 bases from V and 5 from J; bases not matched to a gene: 8. This CDR3 contains 15 residues. The CDR3: CASRAGLGLTGELFF. CDR3 in DNA: TGTGCCAGCAGGGCGGGACTAGGTCTAACCGGGGAGCTGTTTTTT.

This chain uses TRBV24-1 with TRBJ1-2, with D possibly TRBD1 on 5 matching bases. Germline V gene sequence: CDR1 KGHDR, CDR2 SFDVKD. Deletions cut 7 bases from V and 2 bases from J, with 16 bases between. This CDR3 spans 15 amino acids. For the CDR3, the DNA is TGTGCCACCAGCGGATTCACGGACAAAAACTATGGCTACACCTTC. This sequence encodes CATSGFTDKNYGYTF.